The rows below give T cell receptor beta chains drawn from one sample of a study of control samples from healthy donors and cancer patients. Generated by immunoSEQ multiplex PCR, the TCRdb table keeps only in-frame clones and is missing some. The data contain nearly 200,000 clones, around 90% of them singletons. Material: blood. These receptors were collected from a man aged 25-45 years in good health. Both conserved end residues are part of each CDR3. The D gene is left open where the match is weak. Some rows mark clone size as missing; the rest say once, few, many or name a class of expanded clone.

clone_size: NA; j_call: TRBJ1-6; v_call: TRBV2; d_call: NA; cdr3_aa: CASRRVGTENSPLHF; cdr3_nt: TGTGCCAGCAGAAGAGTGGGGACGGAGAATTCACCCCTCCACTTT
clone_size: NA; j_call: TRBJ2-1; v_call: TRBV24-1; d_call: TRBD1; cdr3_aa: CATSDTRQGISNEQFF; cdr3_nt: TGTGCCACCAGTGATACCAGACAGGGGATATCCAATGAGCAGTTCTTC
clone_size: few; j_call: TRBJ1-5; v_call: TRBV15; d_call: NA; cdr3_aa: CATSRDLGRDQPQHF; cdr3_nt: TGTGCCACCAGCAGAGATTTGGGGCGGGATCAGCCCCAGCATTTT
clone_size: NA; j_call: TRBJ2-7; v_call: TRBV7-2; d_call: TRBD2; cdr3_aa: CASQETSGGSYEQYF; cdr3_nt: TGTGCCAGTCAAGAAACTAGCGGGGGATCGTACGAGCAGTACTTC
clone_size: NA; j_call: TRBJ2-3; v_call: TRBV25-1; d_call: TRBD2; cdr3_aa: CASSASLAGSTDTQYF; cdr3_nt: TGTGCCAGCAGTGCCTCCCTAGCGGGAAGCACAGATACGCAGTATTTT
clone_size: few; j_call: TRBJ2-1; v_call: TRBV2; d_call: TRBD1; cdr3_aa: CAMRDSPYYNEQFF; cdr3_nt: TGTGCCATGAGGGACAGCCCCTACTACAATGAGCAGTTCTTC
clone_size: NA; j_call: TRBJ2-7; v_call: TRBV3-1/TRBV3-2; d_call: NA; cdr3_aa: CASSQGDLSYEQYF; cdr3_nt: TGTGCCAGCAGCCAAGGGGACCTTTCCTACGAGCAGTACTTC
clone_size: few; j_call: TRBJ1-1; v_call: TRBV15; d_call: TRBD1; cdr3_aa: CATSRGDRPGTTEAFF; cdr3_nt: TGTGCCACCAGCAGAGGGGACAGGCCGGGGACCACTGAAGCTTTCTTT
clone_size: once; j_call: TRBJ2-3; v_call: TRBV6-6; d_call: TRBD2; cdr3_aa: CASSPVLAGGRWGTDTQYF; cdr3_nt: TGTGCCAGCAGTCCTGTCCTAGCGGGGGGGCGGTGGGGCACAGATACGCAGTATTTT
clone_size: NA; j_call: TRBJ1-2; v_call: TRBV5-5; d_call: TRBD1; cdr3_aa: CASSSGTGVTYGYTF; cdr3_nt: TGTGCCAGCAGCTCCGGGACAGGGGTGACCTATGGCTACACCTTC
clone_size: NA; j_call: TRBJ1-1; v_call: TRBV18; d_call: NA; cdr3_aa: CASSPGQFTGTEAFF; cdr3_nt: TGTGCCAGCTCGCCCGGACAGTTTACAGGGACTGAAGCTTTCTTT
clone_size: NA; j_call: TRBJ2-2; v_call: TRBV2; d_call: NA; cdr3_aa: CASSDSSNTGELFF; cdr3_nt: TGTGCCAGCAGTGACAGTTCGAACACCGGGGAGCTGTTTTTT
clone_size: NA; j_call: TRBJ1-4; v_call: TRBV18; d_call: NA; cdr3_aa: CASSPKGATNEKLFF; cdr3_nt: TGTGCCAGCTCACCAAAGGGGGCAACTAATGAAAAACTGTTTTTT
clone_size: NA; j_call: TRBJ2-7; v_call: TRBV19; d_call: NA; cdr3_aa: CASSKTNFYEQYF; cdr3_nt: TGTGCCAGTTCTAAGACCAATTTCTACGAGCAGTACTTC
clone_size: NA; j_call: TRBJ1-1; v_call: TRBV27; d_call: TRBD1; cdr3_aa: CASSFGGVDRGHTEAFF; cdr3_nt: TGTGCCAGCAGTTTTGGGGGGGTTGACAGGGGCCACACTGAAGCTTTCTTT
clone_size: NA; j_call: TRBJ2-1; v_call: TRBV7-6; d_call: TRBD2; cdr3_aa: CASSLETSGGSYNEQFF; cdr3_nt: TGTGCCAGCAGCTTAGAGACTAGCGGGGGCTCCTACAATGAGCAGTTCTTC
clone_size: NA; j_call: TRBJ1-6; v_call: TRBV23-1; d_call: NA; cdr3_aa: CASARGYYNSPLHF; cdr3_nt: TGCGCCAGCGCCAGAGGGTACTATAATTCACCCCTCCACTTT
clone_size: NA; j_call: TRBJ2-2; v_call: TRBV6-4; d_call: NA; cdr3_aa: CASSQDYTGELFF; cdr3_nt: TGTGCCAGCAGCCAGGATTATACCGGGGAGCTGTTTTTT
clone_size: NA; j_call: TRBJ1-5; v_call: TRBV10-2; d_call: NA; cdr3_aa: CASSDWGSGNQPQHF; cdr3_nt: TGCGCCAGCAGTGATTGGGGGTCGGGCAATCAGCCCCAGCATTTT
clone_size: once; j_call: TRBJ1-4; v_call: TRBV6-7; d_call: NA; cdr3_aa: CASSALRTATNEKLFF; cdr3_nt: TGTGCCAGCAGTGCCCTGAGGACAGCAACTAATGAAAAACTGTTTTTT
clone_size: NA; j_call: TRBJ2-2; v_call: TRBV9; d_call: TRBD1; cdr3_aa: CASKGKVDRDTGELFF; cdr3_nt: TGTGCCAGCAAAGGAAAGGTAGACAGGGACACCGGGGAGCTGTTTTTT
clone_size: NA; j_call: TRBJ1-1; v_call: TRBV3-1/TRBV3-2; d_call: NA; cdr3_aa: CASSQRGLNTEAFF; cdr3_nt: TGTGCCAGCAGCCAACGCGGGCTGAACACTGAAGCTTTCTTT
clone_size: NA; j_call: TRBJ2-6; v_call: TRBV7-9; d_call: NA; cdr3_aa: CASILAGANVLTF; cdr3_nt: TGTGCCAGCATCCTTGCCGGGGCCAACGTCCTGACTTTC
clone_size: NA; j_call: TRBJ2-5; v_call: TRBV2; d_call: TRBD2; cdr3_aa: CASKTPSGGARETQYF; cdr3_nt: TGTGCCAGCAAGACTCCTAGCGGGGGGGCCCGGGAGACCCAGTACTTC
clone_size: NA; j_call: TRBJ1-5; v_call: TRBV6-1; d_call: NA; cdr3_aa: CASSDVGGRGQPQHF; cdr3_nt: TGTGCCAGCAGTGATGTGGGGGGCAGGGGTCAGCCCCAGCATTTT
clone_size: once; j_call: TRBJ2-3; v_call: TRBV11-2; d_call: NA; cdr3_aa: CASSLGEADTQYF; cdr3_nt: TGTGCCAGCAGCTTAGGTGAGGCAGATACGCAGTATTTT
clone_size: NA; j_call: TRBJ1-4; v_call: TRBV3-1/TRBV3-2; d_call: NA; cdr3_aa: CASSPYPVGREIGDTNEKLFF; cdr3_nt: TGTGCCAGCAGCCCGTACCCAGTGGGCAGGGAGATAGGTGACACTAATGAAAAACTGTTTTTT
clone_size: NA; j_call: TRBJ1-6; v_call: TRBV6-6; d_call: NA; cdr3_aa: CASSPLRGGYNSPLHF; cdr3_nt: TGTGCCAGCAGTCCACTCCGGGGTGGGTATAATTCACCCCTCCACTTT
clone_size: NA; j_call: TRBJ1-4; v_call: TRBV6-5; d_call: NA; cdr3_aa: CASSYSGRGNEKLFF; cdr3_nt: TGTGCCAGCAGTTACTCGGGCAGGGGTAATGAAAAACTGTTTTTT
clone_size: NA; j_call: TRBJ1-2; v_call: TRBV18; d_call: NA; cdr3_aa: CASSPLVEDGYTF; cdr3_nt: TGTGCCAGCTCACCCCTAGTGGAAGATGGCTACACCTTC
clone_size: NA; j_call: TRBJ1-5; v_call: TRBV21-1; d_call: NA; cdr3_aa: CASSKVNRPSEQPQHF; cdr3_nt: TGTGCCAGCAGCAAAGTAAACAGACCCAGCGAACAGCCCCAGCATTTT
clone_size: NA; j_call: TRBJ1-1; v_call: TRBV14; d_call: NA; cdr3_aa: CASSSEGRTEAFF; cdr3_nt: TGTGCCAGCAGCAGCGAGGGGCGGACTGAAGCTTTCTTT
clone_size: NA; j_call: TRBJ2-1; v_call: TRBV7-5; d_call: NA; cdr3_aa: CARSLGTNGTKGEQFF; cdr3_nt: TGTGCCAGAAGCTTGGGGACTAATGGAACAAAGGGGGAGCAGTTCTTC
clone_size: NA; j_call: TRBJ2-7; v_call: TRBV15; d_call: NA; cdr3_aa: CATSRVSRSNEQYF; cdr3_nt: TGTGCCACCAGCAGAGTTTCTCGATCTAACGAGCAGTACTTC
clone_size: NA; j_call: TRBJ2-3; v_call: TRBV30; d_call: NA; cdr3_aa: CAWSVGGTDTQYF; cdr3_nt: TGTGCCTGGAGTGTGGGGGGCACAGATACGCAGTATTTT